A single T cell receptor (beta chain) is shown here with its context. Clones were read by immunoSEQ multiplex PCR, and TCRdb kept only the in-frame ones, dropping some. The sample lists 70,000 or so clones, roughly 92% occurring once. The data originate from a study of lymphopenia after photon versus proton radiotherapy. This CDR3 has 14 residues. Trimming cost V 8 bases and J 2 bases, with 16 bases left between them. CDR1 MDHEN and CDR2 SYDVKM come from the germline V gene. The sequencing used peripheral blood, collected from a patient treated with photon-based radiotherapy. The TCR sequence derives from a woman in her thirties or forties with cholangiocarcinoma. J is TRBJ2-7 and V is TRBV28; D is perhaps TRBD1 (7 bases). The CDR3 reads CASRGAGGTYEQYF. The CDR3 region has the DNA TGTGCCAGCCGGGGCGCAGGGGGGACCTACGAGCAGTACTTC.